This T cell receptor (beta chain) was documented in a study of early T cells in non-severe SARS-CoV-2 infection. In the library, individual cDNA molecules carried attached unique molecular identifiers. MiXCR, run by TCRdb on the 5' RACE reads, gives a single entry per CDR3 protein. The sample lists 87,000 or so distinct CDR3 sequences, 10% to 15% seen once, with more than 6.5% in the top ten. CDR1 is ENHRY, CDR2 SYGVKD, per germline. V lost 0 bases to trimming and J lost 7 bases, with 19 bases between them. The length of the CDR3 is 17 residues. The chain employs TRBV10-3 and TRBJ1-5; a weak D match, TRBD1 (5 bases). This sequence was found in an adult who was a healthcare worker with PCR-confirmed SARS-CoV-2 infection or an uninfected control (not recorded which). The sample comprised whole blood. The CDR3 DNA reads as TGTGCCATCAGTGAGTCGGGGCAGGGCCAGCGGGGACAGCCCCAGCATTTT. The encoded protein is CAISESGQGQRGQPQHF.